Listed below are T cell receptor beta chains from one sample, sequenced in a study of blood T cell repertoires in COVID-19. Sequencing was performed with immunoSEQ multiplex PCR; in TCRdb, only in-frame clones are kept and a portion is missing. This sample yields tens of thousands of clones, of which roughly 82% are seen a single time; more than 15% belongs to the top ten. The sequencing input was peripheral blood. The receptors derive from a man older than 75 with active COVID-19. CDR3s include the opening cysteine and the closing phenylalanine or tryptophan. D genes are given only for firm matches. A clone size is listed for some rows: how often the clone was seen (once, few, many), or a class if it is expanded.

>.|TRBD2|TRBV6-2/TRBV6-3|TRBJ2-3
CASTPGGDTQYF
TGTGCCAGCACCCCGGGAGGGGATACGCAGTATTTT
>.|TRBD1|TRBV28|TRBJ1-2
CASSSNYDRGLHGYTF
TGTGCCAGCAGTTCTAACTACGACAGGGGGCTTCATGGCTACACCTTC
>.|.|TRBV29-1|TRBJ1-1
CSVEERRRNTEAFF
TGCAGCGTTGAGGAGCGGCGGAGGAACACTGAAGCTTTCTTT
>.|.|TRBV27|TRBJ2-5
CASSHRSQETQYF
TGTGCCAGCAGCCACAGGTCACAAGAGACCCAGTACTTC
>.|TRBD2|TRBV15|TRBJ2-1
CATSMGWGGNEQFF
TGTGCCACCAGCATGGGGTGGGGGGGCAATGAGCAGTTCTTC
>.|TRBD2|TRBV11-2|TRBJ2-7
CASSPSGRGEQYF
TGTGCCAGCAGCCCCAGCGGGAGAGGCGAGCAGTACTTC
>.|.|TRBV5-1|TRBJ1-4
CASSLGAGVINEKLFF
TGCGCCAGCAGCTTGGGGGCAGGGGTCATCAATGAAAAACTGTTTTTT
>.|.|TRBV30|TRBJ1-1
CAWSVRGRRLNTEAFF
TGTGCCTGGAGTGTACGTGGCAGGCGATTGAACACTGAAGCTTTCTTT
>.|.|TRBV7-9|TRBJ2-7
CASSPTVGQPNGYEQYF
TGTGCCAGCAGCCCCACGGTCGGACAGCCCAATGGCTACGAGCAGTACTTC
>.|TRBD1|TRBV4-2|TRBJ1-3
CASSQEGQAGGNTIYF
TGTGCCAGCAGCCAAGAGGGACAGGCGGGAGGAAACACCATATATTTT
>.|.|TRBV9|TRBJ1-6
CASSEKPSSYNSPLHF
TGTGCCAGCAGCGAGAAGCCAAGCTCCTATAATTCACCCCTCCACTTT
>.|.|TRBV2|TRBJ1-2
CASLRTAILITYGYTF
TGTGCCAGCCTAAGGACAGCAATACTGATTACGTATGGCTACACCTTC
>.|TRBD2|TRBV5-6|TRBJ2-1
CASSSPGLAANEQFF
TGTGCCAGCAGCTCACCGGGACTAGCGGCAAATGAGCAGTTCTTC
>.|.|TRBV7-2|TRBJ2-1
CASSLMSLVHEQFF
TGTGCCAGCAGCTTAATGAGTCTAGTACATGAGCAGTTCTTC
>.|.|TRBV7-2|TRBJ2-1
CASSYYNEQFF
TGTGCCAGCAGTTACTACAATGAGCAGTTCTTC
>.|.|TRBV9|TRBJ1-1
CASSVGGLATEAFF
TGTGCCAGCAGCGTAGGAGGGTTGGCCACTGAAGCTTTCTTT
>few|.|TRBV7-2|TRBJ1-2
CASSQDSSGYGYTF
TGTGCCAGCAGTCAAGACAGTTCGGGCTATGGCTACACCTTC
>.|TRBD2|TRBV7-8|TRBJ2-1
CASSRVGTSGYNEQFF
TGTGCCAGCAGCCGAGTGGGGACTAGCGGGTACAATGAGCAGTTCTTC
>once|.|TRBV18|TRBJ1-1
CASSIGGYLNTEAFF
TGTGCCAGCTCGATAGGGGGTTACTTGAACACTGAAGCTTTCTTT
>.|.|TRBV6-2/TRBV6-3|TRBJ2-6
CASSSIKLRGANVLTF
TGTGCCAGCAGTTCCATAAAGTTGCGAGGGGCCAACGTCCTGACTTTC
>.|.|TRBV7-2|TRBJ2-5
CASSSRGGTQYF
TGTGCCAGCAGCTCAAGGGGGGGGACCCAGTACTTC
>.|.|TRBV5-1|TRBJ2-7
CASSELTGPRGGEQYF
TGCGCCAGCAGCGAATTGACGGGCCCGCGGGGCGGCGAGCAGTACTTC
>.|.|TRBV7-2|TRBJ1-1
CASSLQGVFRGAFF
TGTGCCAGCAGCCTACAAGGGGTATTCAGGGGAGCTTTCTTT
>.|TRBD2|TRBV18|TRBJ2-1
CASSPSPGTSGRAISEQFF
TGTGCCAGCTCACCCAGTCCCGGGACTAGCGGGAGGGCCATCAGTGAGCAGTTCTTC
>.|TRBD1|TRBV9|TRBJ2-3
CASSVVGRDRFGVDTQYF
TGTGCCAGCAGCGTAGTTGGAAGGGACAGGTTCGGGGTGGATACGCAGTATTTT
>.|.|TRBV5-5|TRBJ2-5
CASSLHTGNQETQYF
TGTGCCAGCAGCTTGCACACAGGGAACCAAGAGACCCAGTACTTC
>few|.|TRBV11-3|TRBJ1-1
CASSLELQGTEAFF
TGTGCCAGCAGCTTAGAACTACAGGGCACTGAAGCTTTCTTT
>.|TRBD1|TRBV6-5|TRBJ1-2
CASFRQGGGYGYTF
TGTGCCAGCTTTAGACAGGGCGGGGGGTATGGCTACACCTTC
>once|.|TRBV4-2|TRBJ1-3
CASSQVGRGQSSGNTIYF
TGTGCCAGCAGCCAAGTTGGGAGGGGTCAGAGCTCTGGAAACACCATATATTTT
>.|TRBD2|TRBV6-5|TRBJ2-3
CASRTAGGTYTQYF
TGTGCCAGCAGAACGGCGGGGGGAACATATACGCAGTATTTT
>.|TRBD1|TRBV7-8|TRBJ1-5
CASSQNRGHQPQHF
TGTGCCAGCAGCCAAAACAGGGGCCATCAGCCCCAGCATTTT
>.|TRBD2|TRBV9|TRBJ2-3
CASSVASLAGDLKKEDTQYF
TGTGCCAGCAGCGTAGCCTCACTAGCGGGAGACCTCAAGAAGGAAGATACGCAGTATTTT